Listed below are T cell receptor beta chains from one sample, sequenced in a study of blood T cell repertoires in COVID-19. Method: immunoSEQ multiplex PCR; TCRdb's copy keeps in-frame clones and lacks some. The top ten clones hold 13% of a sample with approximately 92,000 clones, roughly 86% of them seen once. Material for sequencing was peripheral blood. The receptors shown here come from a woman between 55 and 75 years old in a cohort sampled during active or convalescent COVID-19. CDR3s include the opening cysteine and the closing phenylalanine or tryptophan. A D gene is named only where the DNA matches it firmly. Not every row has a clone size; where given, it reads once, few, many or a size class.

D	V	size	J	DNA	CDR3
NA	TRBV7-2	once	TRBJ1-2	TGTGCCAGCAGCCCAGACAGCAGGGTCTATGGCTACACCTTC	CASSPDSRVYGYTF
TRBD1	TRBV5-1	NA	TRBJ2-3	TGCGCCAGCAGCGAAGGACAGGGGCCAGATACGCAGTATTTT	CASSEGQGPDTQYF
TRBD2	TRBV4-1	NA	TRBJ2-7	TGCGCCAGCAGCCAATTCGGGACTAGCGGGATAGGGGGGGAGCAGTACTTC	CASSQFGTSGIGGEQYF
NA	TRBV19	NA	TRBJ1-5	TGTGCCAGTAGTATACAGGCCGCTCAGCCCCAGCATTTT	CASSIQAAQPQHF
NA	TRBV28	NA	TRBJ2-4	TGTGCCAGCAGCCACCGCCGGGACACGGGAAACATTCAGTACTTC	CASSHRRDTGNIQYF
TRBD1	TRBV19	NA	TRBJ1-1	TGTGCCAGTAGCCAGGGGGGCATCACTGAAGCTTTCTTT	CASSQGGITEAFF
TRBD1	TRBV28	NA	TRBJ1-3	TGTGCCAGCCGACAGACAGGGGGAAGTGGAAACACCATATATTTT	CASRQTGGSGNTIYF
NA	TRBV18	NA	TRBJ1-2	TGTGCCAGCTCCTTAGGCTCACTAAACTATGGCTACACCTTC	CASSLGSLNYGYTF
TRBD1	TRBV19	NA	TRBJ2-1	TGTGCCAGTAGTACCGGACAGGGGGCGCGAAATGAGCAGTTCTTC	CASSTGQGARNEQFF
TRBD1	TRBV7-8	NA	TRBJ2-6	TGTGCCAGCAGCTACGACAGGGTAGGGCTTGCTGGGGCCAACGTCCTGACTTTC	CASSYDRVGLAGANVLTF
TRBD1	TRBV7-9	NA	TRBJ1-2	TGTGCCAGCAGCTTACAGGGGGCTGGCTACACCTTC	CASSLQGAGYTF
NA	TRBV19	NA	TRBJ1-1	TGTGCCAGTAGTATAGGTTCAGGGTCTAACACTGAAGCTTTCTTT	CASSIGSGSNTEAFF
NA	TRBV6-6	NA	TRBJ1-5	TGTGCCAGCATGGCAGGGGCCAGCAATCAGCCCCAGCATTTT	CASMAGASNQPQHF
TRBD2	TRBV4-2	NA	TRBJ2-3	TGTGCCAGCAGTCCCAAATTGGCTAGCGGGGGGAACACAGATACGCAGTATTTT	CASSPKLASGGNTDTQYF
TRBD1	TRBV5-1	NA	TRBJ2-7	TGCGCCAGCAGCCGATCGGCTGTGTATCACGGACAGGCCTACGAGCAGTACTTC	CASSRSAVYHGQAYEQYF
TRBD1	TRBV5-4	few	TRBJ1-1	TGTGCCAGCAGCGCCCGACAGGGCGTGAACACTGAAGCTTTCTTT	CASSARQGVNTEAFF
NA	TRBV27	NA	TRBJ1-2	TGTGCCAGCAGTTTATCCGCGGGCCCCGTTTCCTATGGCTACACCTTC	CASSLSAGPVSYGYTF
TRBD1	TRBV19	NA	TRBJ1-2	TGTGCCAGTAGTACTAAGCGACAGGGGAGGACCTATGGCTACACCTTC	CASSTKRQGRTYGYTF
NA	TRBV28	NA	TRBJ1-3	TGTGCCAGCAGTTTATGGGCGGGGGTCTCTGGAAACACCATATATTTT	CASSLWAGVSGNTIYF
NA	TRBV6-5	NA	TRBJ1-2	TGTGCCAGCAGTTGGGACTGGCGTGGAGGCTACACCTTC	CASSWDWRGGYTF
TRBD2	TRBV4-1	few	TRBJ2-5	TGCGCCAGCAGCCAAGATCGAGCGCGGGAGGGCCTTGGGACCCAGTACTTC	CASSQDRAREGLGTQYF
TRBD1	TRBV9	NA	TRBJ2-7	TGTGCCAGCGAGGGACAGGGGGCTGACGAGCAGTACTTC	CASEGQGADEQYF
NA	TRBV4-1	NA	TRBJ1-1	TGCGCCAGCAGCGCCCCGGGAGGGCTCACTGAAGCTTTCTTT	CASSAPGGLTEAFF
TRBD2	TRBV24-1	NA	TRBJ2-3	TGTGCCACCAGCACGACTAGCCTGAGCACAGATACGCAGTATTTT	CATSTTSLSTDTQYF
TRBD1	TRBV3-1/TRBV3-2	NA	TRBJ1-5	TGTGCCCACGTCGGTCGGGACAGGGGAGTAGGAGAGCATCAGCCCCAGCATTTT	CAHVGRDRGVGEHQPQHF
NA	TRBV6-5	NA	TRBJ1-2	TGTGCCAGCAGGGCCAGGGAATCAAACTATGGCTACACCTTC	CASRARESNYGYTF
TRBD1	TRBV5-1	NA	TRBJ1-2	TGCGCCAGCAGCTTCCTTCCCAGTAACAGGGGGCAGGGGGATGGCTACACCTTC	CASSFLPSNRGQGDGYTF
TRBD2	TRBV4-1	NA	TRBJ2-1	TGCGCCAGCAGCCAAGTGACCCTAGCGGGAGATTTCACCAATGAGCAGTTCTTC	CASSQVTLAGDFTNEQFF
TRBD1	TRBV10-2	once	TRBJ1-4	TGCGCCAGCAATCTACAGGGGAAAAATGAAAAACTGTTTTTT	CASNLQGKNEKLFF
NA	TRBV21-1	NA	TRBJ1-3	TGTGCCAGCAGCCCGGAGCGGGGGGCCGGAAACACCATATATTTT	CASSPERGAGNTIYF
TRBD2	TRBV19	few	TRBJ2-1	TGTGCCAGTAGTCCCAGCGGGGGGATCACTAATGAGCAGTTCTTC	CASSPSGGITNEQFF
NA	TRBV5-6	NA	TRBJ1-2	TGTGCCAGCAGACCCGGACAGAGGGGAGGGTATGGCTACACCTTC	CASRPGQRGGYGYTF
NA	TRBV6-5	NA	TRBJ1-5	TGTGCCAGCAGGCCCACCTATAGCAATCAGCCCCAGCATTTT	CASRPTYSNQPQHF
TRBD1	TRBV4-2	NA	TRBJ1-2	TGTGCCAGCAGCCAAGGACAGGGGGCAAACTATGGCTACACCTTC	CASSQGQGANYGYTF
NA	TRBV28	NA	TRBJ1-3	TGTGCCAGCAGTTTATTCACAGGGTTCTCTGGAAACACCATATATTTT	CASSLFTGFSGNTIYF
NA	TRBV10-2	NA	TRBJ2-7	TGCGCCAGCAGTGCCACCTACGAGCAGTACTTC	CASSATYEQYF
TRBD2	TRBV3-1/TRBV3-2	NA	TRBJ2-1	TGTGCCAGCAGTCCCCCGGGACTAGCCTACAATGAGCAGTTCTTC	CASSPPGLAYNEQFF
NA	TRBV10-1	NA	TRBJ2-7	TGCGCCAGCAGTGATTTAACAGGCCTCTTCTACGAGCAGTACTTC	CASSDLTGLFYEQYF